The sequence of this T cell receptor (beta chain) was determined in a study of blood T cell repertoires in COVID-19. In germline, CDR1 is SQVTM, CDR2 ANQGSEA. Trimming pared 4 bases from V and 0 bases from J, leaving 12 bases between. The CDR3 contains 14 residues. This study enrolled people aged roughly 18 to 89 from around 26 US geographic areas. Self-reported history from a screening survey and questionnaire set each donor's cohort. Clones were read by immunoSEQ multiplex PCR, and TCRdb kept only the in-frame ones, dropping some. The repertoire holds 220,000 or so clones, with around 83% as singletons.

Sequencing input: PBMCs or T cells enriched from blood (not recorded which). The sequence derives from a woman between 40 and 55 years old with acute COVID-19. The J gene is TRBJ1-1, the V gene TRBV29-1; D gene uncertain. In nucleotides, the CDR3 is TGCAGCGTTGGTGGGAGGTTAATGAACACTGAAGCTTTCTTT. Translation gives CSVGGRLMNTEAFF.